A single sample is the source of the 26 T cell receptor beta chains below, sequenced in a study of regulatory T cells in long-lasting Graves disease. Investigators prepared the TCR beta libraries by applying iRepertoire HTBI primers and Arm-PCR of CDR3 regions. TCRdb fed the multiplex PCR reads into MiXCR, producing one record per CDR3 protein. The table records around 470,000 distinct CDR3 sequences, around 13% of them present only once. The sample's time point: newly diagnosed GD, antithyroid drugs for less than 3 months. PBMC RNA served as the TCR library source. Another study also made use of these data, one on T cells in Graves' hyperthyroidism and ophthalmopathy.

This material consisted of peripheral blood mononuclear cells (PBMCs), taken at new diagnosis, from a patient treated with antithyroid drugs. All receptors derive from a woman between 50 and 59 years old with Graves disease.

V usage is TRBV4-1 and J usage is TRBJ2-1, with TRBD1 as a possible D gene (5 bases). The germline CDR1 and CDR2 sequences are MGHRA and YSYEKL. The V end lost 3 bases, the J end lost 0 bases, and 12 bases lay between the germline ends. This CDR3 region has 16 residues. CDR3 residues: CASSHRIGVSYNEQFF. The CDR3 DNA sequence: TGCGCCAGCAGCCACCGCATAGGGGTCTCCTACAATGAGCAGTTCTTC.

This clonotype showed up many times. V and J are TRBV7-9 and TRBJ2-1; D ambiguous. V dropped 3 bases and J dropped 0 bases, with 15 bases sitting between them. The CDR3 contains 17 residues. CDR1 is SEHNR and CDR2 is FQNEAQ in the germline V gene (reference sequence). CDR3 protein: CASSFQYLGSSYNEQFF. The CDR3 region has the DNA TGTGCCAGCAGCTTCCAATATCTTGGAAGCTCCTACAATGAGCAGTTCTTC.

This clonotype has a count of ten or more. V usage is TRBV28 and J usage is TRBJ1-1; D gene uncertain. Germline lookup yields CDR1 MDHEN and CDR2 SYDVKM. Trimming stripped 2 bases from V and 4 bases from J, with 11 bases between. This CDR3 has 14 residues. CDR3 coding DNA: TGTGCCAGCAGTTTACTGGGAGCGGGCACTGAAGCTTTCTTT. Protein: CASSLLGAGTEAFF.

This clonotype was found many times. The chain is built from TRBV2 and TRBJ2-1; no reliable D call. V lost 4 bases to trimming and J lost 2 bases, with 12 bases between them. The CDR3 is 15 residues long. Looked up from germline, CDR1 is SNHLY and CDR2 is FYNNEI. The DNA for the CDR3 is TGTGCCAGCAGTGGCATAGAAGGAGCCTACAATGAGCAGTTCTTC. It encodes CASSGIEGAYNEQFF.

This clonotype was detected many times. At one end the junction does not follow the germline gene, possibly because of a read error. The CDR3 DNA follows: TGCGCCAGCAGTTTATTTACGGGCTGGGAGACCCAGTACTTC. Its translation: CASSLFTGWETQYF. The chain carries TRBV28 and TRBJ2-5, with D unclear. CDR3 size: 14 residues. Per germline, CDR1 MDHEN and CDR2 SYDVKM.

At least ten counts were recorded for this clonotype. This rearrangement joins TRBV28 to TRBJ2-5, with a possible D match to TRBD2 (5 bases). The V and J ends lost 5 bases and 5 bases respectively, with 15 bases between them. The CDR3 is 14 residues long. Germline CDR1 and CDR2: MDHEN and SYDVKM. CDR3 amino acids: CASSTTSAHETQYF. The CDR3 coding sequence is TGTGCCAGCAGTACTACTAGTGCCCATGAGACCCAGTACTTC.

This clonotype was counted only a few times. The V and J genes are TRBV5-4 and TRBJ2-5; D perhaps matches TRBD2 (5 bases). The length of the CDR3 is 16 residues. V dropped 5 bases and J dropped 1 base, with 18 bases sitting between them. Looked up from germline, CDR1 is SGHNT and CDR2 is YYREEE (reference sequence). The DNA for the CDR3 is TGTGCCAGCAGTGATACCGGGATCCCGACCCAAGAGACCCAGTACTTC. The encoded protein is CASSDTGIPTQETQYF.

In the case of this clonotype: A much larger clone sits a single nucleotide away, making a read error possible. The chain uses TRBV24-1 and TRBJ2-5; maybe TRBD1 (7 bases). Germline V lookup: CDR1 KGHDR, CDR2 SFDVKD. The CDR3 spans 14 residues. Written as DNA, the CDR3 is TGTGCCACCAGTGCTCGAGGGGGCCGGGAGACCCAGCACTTC. Translation: CATSARGGRETQHF.

This clonotype is a singleton in its sample. This chain connects TRBV6-2 or TRBV6-3 to TRBJ1-1; 7 nucleotides align to TRBD1. Trimming cost V 6 bases and J 1 base; bases outside gene matches: 11. In germline, CDR1 is MNHEY, CDR2 SVGEGT. The CDR3 extends over 16 amino acids. CDR3 protein: CASRRQGANRNTEAFF. In DNA, the CDR3 is TGTGCCAGCAGGAGACAGGGCGCAAACAGGAACACTGAAGCTTTCTTT.

This clonotype was counted ten times or more. V gene TRBV5-1 combines with J gene TRBJ1-1, with D tentatively TRBD1 (5 bases). V gave up 0 bases and J gave up 0 bases, with 9 bases separating them. The V gene's germline CDR1 is SGHRS and CDR2 YFSETQ. The CDR3 runs 15 residues. CDR3 loop: CASSLGVGVNTEAFF. The CDR3 region has the DNA TGCGCCAGCAGCTTGGGGGTAGGGGTGAACACTGAAGCTTTCTTT.

This clonotype has ten or more counts. This rearrangement joins TRBV20-1 to TRBJ2-5; 10 bases agree with TRBD1. This CDR3 region has 14 residues. Per the germline V gene, CDR1 is DFQATT and CDR2 is SNEGSKA (reference sequence). V lost 6 bases and J lost 0; bases outside the gene matches: 4. CDR3 DNA: TGCAGTGCACTGACAGGGGGCTACCAAGAGACCCAGTACTTC. It encodes CSALTGGYQETQYF.

This clonotype was counted between two and nine times. The V call is TRBV19, the J call TRBJ1-2; D is perhaps TRBD1 (5 bases). Germline V lookup: CDR1 LNHDA, CDR2 SQIVND (reference sequence). The CDR3 runs to 13 residues. V was shortened by 1 base and J by 8 bases, with 11 bases between the two germline ends. The CDR3 DNA follows: TGTGCCAGTAGTATAGTGGACACCGGGGGCTACACCTTC. It is translated as CASSIVDTGGYTF.

The chain combines TRBV19 with TRBJ2-5; D is tentatively TRBD1 or TRBD2 (6 bases each). The end of the DNA fits TRBJ2-1 better, so the J call may be wrong. The CDR3 loop spans 15 amino acids. CDR1 is LNHDA and CDR2 is SQIVND in the germline V gene (reference sequence). This chain's CDR3 is CASGVAAAGAHEQFF. CDR3 in DNA: TGTGCCAGTGGGGTAGCGGCAGCAGGGGCCCATGAGCAGTTCTTC.

This clonotype has a handful of counts. This chain links TRBV6-2 or TRBV6-3 with TRBJ2-1; D gene unclear. This CDR3 comprises 12 residues. Trimming left V 4 bases short and J 10 bases short, with 11 bases between. Germline lookup yields CDR1 MNHEY and CDR2 SVGEGT. CDR3 residues: CASSWAVSEQFF. The CDR3 DNA reads TGTGCCAGCAGTTGGGCAGTCTCGGAGCAGTTCTTC.

This clonotype was found many times. The chain couples TRBV7-2 to TRBJ2-1, with 12 bases matching TRBD2. CDR3 length equals 16 residues. V gave up 3 bases and J gave up 8 bases; unmatched junction bases: 8. Germline V lookup: CDR1 SGHTA, CDR2 FQGNSA. The CDR3 nucleotides read TGTGCCAGCAGCTTCCCTAGCGGGAGGGCCGGCGATGAGCAGTTCTTC. Its protein product is CASSFPSGRAGDEQFF.

This clonotype has ten or more counts. For the CDR3, the DNA is TGTGCCAGCAGCATAGGGGGGTACTACGAGCAGTACTTC. Its translation: CASSIGGYYEQYF. The rearrangement links TRBV28 to TRBJ2-7; perhaps D is TRBD1 or TRBD2 (6 bases each). The CDR3 consists of 13 residues. V lost 6 bases, J lost 3 bases, and 12 bases lay in between. From germline, CDR1 is MDHEN and CDR2 SYDVKM.

Comments on this clonotype: One base away lies a much larger clone, so this may be a sequencing read error. This chain joins TRBV30 and TRBJ2-3, with 12 nucleotides matching TRBD2. The CDR3 consists of 15 residues. Losses at the gene ends were 1 base for V and 7 bases for J; bases not matched to a gene: 6. Germline loops: CDR1 GTSNPN, CDR2 SVGIG (reference sequence). The CDR3 loop reads CAWSEGLAGTHTQYF. CDR3 nucleotide sequence: TGTGCCTGGAGTGAAGGACTAGCGGGAACACATACGCAGTATTTT.

This clonotype was counted many times. This rearrangement joins TRBV6-5 to TRBJ2-1; tentative D call: TRBD2 (6 bases). The CDR3 loop spans 16 amino acids. Looked up from germline, CDR1 is MNHEY and CDR2 is SVGAGI. V dropped 0 bases and J dropped 4 bases, with 13 bases sitting between them. The CDR3 protein is CASSYSTPAGYNEQFF. CDR3 DNA sequence: TGTGCCAGCAGTTACTCGACGCCCGCGGGATACAATGAGCAGTTCTTC.

This clonotype was recorded many times. The rearrangement links TRBV11-2 to TRBJ1-1; 11 bases agree with TRBD1. Trimming at V came to 7 bases and at J to 0 bases, leaving 7 bases not matched to a gene. The CDR3 totals 16 residues. Germline loops: CDR1 SGHAT, CDR2 FQNNGV. CDR3 sequence (DNA): TGTGCCAGCACGAGTGGACAGGGGGCCTTGAACACTGAAGCTTTCTTT. This sequence encodes CASTSGQGALNTEAFF.

Note on this clonotype: A much larger clone sits a single nucleotide away, making a read error possible. V and J are TRBV20-1 and TRBJ2-3, with D possibly matching TRBD2 (5 bases). This CDR3 comprises 12 residues. Germline V CDR1 and CDR2: DFQATT, SNEGSKA (reference sequence). For the CDR3, the DNA is TGCAGTGCTAGCGGGGTCACAGATGCGCAGTATTTT. Amino acid sequence: CSASGVTDAQYF.

This clonotype was recorded at least ten times. The chain links TRBV6-1 to TRBJ2-5, with a weak D call TRBD2 (6 bases). Germline loops: CDR1 MNHNS, CDR2 SASEGT. The V gene lost 5 bases and the J gene lost 1 base, with 14 bases spanning the gap. The CDR3 contains 15 residues. This chain's CDR3 is CASSILAVIQETQYF. In nucleotides, the CDR3 is TGTGCCAGCAGTATACTAGCAGTCATCCAAGAGACCCAGTACTTC.

There are many counts of this clonotype. The chain employs TRBV6-1 and TRBJ2-7; D possibly uses TRBD1 or TRBD2 (5 bases each). Trimming pared 6 bases from V and 3 bases from J, leaving 15 bases between. Germline CDR1 is MNHNS and CDR2 is SASEGT. This CDR3 contains 14 residues. The CDR3 DNA is TGTGCCAGCAGAGATGCCGGGACGGTCTACGAGCAGTACTTC. Its translation is CASRDAGTVYEQYF.

There are a few counts of this clonotype. The CDR3 nucleotides are TGCGCCAGCAGCTTCGGACAGGGGACCTATGGCTACACCTTC. Amino acids: CASSFGQGTYGYTF. This rearrangement joins TRBV5-1 to TRBJ1-2; 9 bases are shared with TRBD1. CDR1 SGHRS and CDR2 YFSETQ come from the germline V gene. The CDR3 totals 14 residues. Trimming at V came to 2 bases and at J to 4 bases, leaving 3 bases not matched to a gene.

This chain joins TRBV18 and TRBJ2-6, with D unclear. The germline CDR1 and CDR2 sequences are KGHSH and LQKENI. The CDR3 is made up of 18 amino acids. The V end was cut by 6 bases, the J end by 0 bases, with 18 bases between. The CDR3 protein is CASSSQTALTSGANVLTF. As DNA, the CDR3 is TGTGCCAGCTCGTCACAGACTGCCCTAACCTCTGGGGCCAACGTCCTGACTTTC.

Comment on this clonotype: This clone may be a read error of a much larger clone one base away. The CDR3 bases are TGTGCCAGCAGCTCAAACCTAGCGGGAGTGGATGAGCAGTACTTC. This encodes CASSSNLAGVDEQYF. The chain uses TRBV13 and TRBJ2-7; 10 bases align to TRBD2. This CDR3 has 15 amino acids. Unmatched junction bases numbered 10, after V lost 4 bases and J lost 7 bases. Germline-derived CDR1 and CDR2 are PRHDT and FYEKMQ (reference sequence).

The chain has TRBV2 and TRBJ2-1; 10 bases are a match to TRBD2. V shed 6 bases and J 0 bases; nucleotides not matched to a gene: 8. The CDR3 contains 17 residues. Germline values: CDR1 SNHLY, CDR2 FYNNEI. CDR3 sequence reads: CASRGLAATSSYNEQFF. CDR3 in DNA: TGTGCCAGCAGAGGACTAGCGGCAACGAGCTCCTACAATGAGCAGTTCTTC. Full variable domain (rest looked up from reference TRBV2 and TRBJ2-1): EPEVTQTPSHQVTQMGQEVILRCVPISNHLYFYWYRQILGQKVEFLVSFYNNEISEKSEIFDDQFSVERPDGSNFTLKIRSTKLEDSAMYFCASRGLAATSSYNEQFFGPGTRLTVL.